This TCR beta chain was profiled in a study of read filtering for tumor transcriptome and immune sequencing. Study-wide background: Fewer than ten patients were R-ISS I, approximately 15 were R-ISS II, 6 or 7 were R-ISS III. Study-level points and caveats: Compared with RNA-seq, IR-seq gave much higher clonotype depth and reliability. Correlation between methods rose after single-read clonotypes were removed. Approximately 80% of IR-seq clonotypes had one read, totaling about 3.5% of reads; RNA-seq: 74.6% and 44.6%.

Molecular barcoded adaptors covering alpha/delta and beta/gamma chains were used on approximately 440 ng RNA. TCRdb re-derived calls from the reads in MiXCR, one entry per CDR3 protein. The table has over 50,000 distinct CDR3 sequences, roughly a fifth seen once. CDR3 length: 16 amino acids. In germline, CDR1 is SQVTM, CDR2 ANQGSEA. The V gene lost 4 bases and the J gene lost 0 bases, with 18 bases spanning the gap. This clonotype was picked up many times. Its antigen is still unknown. The chain employs TRBV29-1 and TRBJ1-1, with D possibly matching TRBD1 (6 bases). The clonotype was recovered from a donor over 35 with multiple myeloma. Source material: a population of CD138-negative cells sorted from bone marrow. Here the CDR3 DNA reads TGCAGCGTTGCTCCATCCAGGGGAAGGATGAACACTGAAGCTTTCTTT. Residues: CSVAPSRGRMNTEAFF.